Described below is a single T cell receptor (beta chain) sequence and its context. The antigen remains undetermined. The V gene's germline CDR1 is LGHDT and CDR2 YNNKEL (reference sequence). The V end was cut by 2 bases, the J end by 4 bases, with 9 bases between. This CDR3 has 13 amino acids. This sample was taken from a study of CD8 T cells in Susac syndrome. Study results and caveats: The authors acknowledged that the study's TCR sequencing and HLA analysis involved relatively few individuals.

High-throughput TCR beta sequencing covered peripheral CD8+ and CD4+ T cells. Reverse transcription used roughly 0.45 to 1 ug RNA and random hexamers. The amplification used immunoSEQ multiplex PCR on TCR beta CDR3; it spanned 54 Vbeta and 13 Jbeta. TCRdb fed the immunoSEQ multiplex PCR reads into MiXCR, producing one record per CDR3 protein. This table holds around 190,000 distinct CDR3 sequences, approximately 95% found once. V is TRBV3-1 and J is TRBJ2-7; D is undetermined. The sequence was collected from a human donor with multiple sclerosis. The specimen was CD8+ T cells from PBMCs. CDR3 protein: CASSQSNDYEQYF. Written as DNA, the CDR3 is TGTGCCAGCAGCCAATCTAACGATTACGAGCAGTACTTC.